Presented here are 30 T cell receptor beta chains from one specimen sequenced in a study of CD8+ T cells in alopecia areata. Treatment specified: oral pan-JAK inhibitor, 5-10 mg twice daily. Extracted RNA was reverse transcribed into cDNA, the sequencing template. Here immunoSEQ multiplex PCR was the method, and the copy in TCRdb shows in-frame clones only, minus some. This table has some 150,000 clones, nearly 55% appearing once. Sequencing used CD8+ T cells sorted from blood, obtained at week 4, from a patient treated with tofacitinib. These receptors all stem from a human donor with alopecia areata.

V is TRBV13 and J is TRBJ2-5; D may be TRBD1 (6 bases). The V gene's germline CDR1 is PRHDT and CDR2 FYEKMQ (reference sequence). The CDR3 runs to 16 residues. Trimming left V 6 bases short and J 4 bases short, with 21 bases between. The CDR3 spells CASSQSRGSLRETQYF. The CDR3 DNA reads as TGTGCCAGCAGTCAAAGCAGGGGTTCCCTCCGAGAGACCCAGTACTTC.

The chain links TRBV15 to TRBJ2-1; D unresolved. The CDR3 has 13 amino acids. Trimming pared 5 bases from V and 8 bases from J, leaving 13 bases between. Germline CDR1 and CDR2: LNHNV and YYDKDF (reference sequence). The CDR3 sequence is CATSAQSRDEQFF. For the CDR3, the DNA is TGTGCCACCAGCGCACAGAGTAGGGATGAGCAGTTCTTC.

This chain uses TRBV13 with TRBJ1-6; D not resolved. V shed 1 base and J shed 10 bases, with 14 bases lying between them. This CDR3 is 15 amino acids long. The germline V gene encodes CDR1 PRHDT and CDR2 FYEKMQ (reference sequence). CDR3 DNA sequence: TGTGCCAGCAGCTTAGAATCCGGACTTGGATCACCCCTCCACTTT. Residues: CASSLESGLGSPLHF.

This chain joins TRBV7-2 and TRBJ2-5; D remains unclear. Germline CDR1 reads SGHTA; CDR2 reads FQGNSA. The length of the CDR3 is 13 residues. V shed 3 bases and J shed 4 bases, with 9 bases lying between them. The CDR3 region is CASSFPTVETQYF. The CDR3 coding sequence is TGTGCCAGCAGCTTCCCGACCGTAGAGACCCAGTACTTC.

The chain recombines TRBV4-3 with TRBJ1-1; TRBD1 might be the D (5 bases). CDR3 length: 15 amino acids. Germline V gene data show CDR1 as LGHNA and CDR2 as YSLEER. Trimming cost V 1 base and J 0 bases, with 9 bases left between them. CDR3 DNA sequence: TGCGCCAGCAGCCAAGGTTCGGGGCTGAACACTGAAGCTTTCTTT. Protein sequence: CASSQGSGLNTEAFF.

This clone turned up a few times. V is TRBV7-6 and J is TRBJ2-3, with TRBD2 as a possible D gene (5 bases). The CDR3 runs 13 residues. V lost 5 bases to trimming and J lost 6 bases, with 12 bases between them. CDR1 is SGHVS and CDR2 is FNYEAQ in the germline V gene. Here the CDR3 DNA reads TGTGCCAGCAGCCCCAAGAGGGCCGATACGCAGTATTTT. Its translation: CASSPKRADTQYF.

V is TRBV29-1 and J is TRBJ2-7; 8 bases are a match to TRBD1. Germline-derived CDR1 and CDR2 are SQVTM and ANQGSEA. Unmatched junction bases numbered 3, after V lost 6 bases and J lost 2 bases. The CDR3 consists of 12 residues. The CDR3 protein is CSVTGDTYEQYF. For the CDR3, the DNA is TGCAGCGTGACAGGGGATACCTACGAGCAGTACTTC.

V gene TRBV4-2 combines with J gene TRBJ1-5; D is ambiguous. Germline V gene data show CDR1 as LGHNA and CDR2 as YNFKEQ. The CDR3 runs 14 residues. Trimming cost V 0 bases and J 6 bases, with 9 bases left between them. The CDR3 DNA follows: TGTGCCAGCAGCCAAGATTGGGGTATTCAGCCCCAGCATTTT. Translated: CASSQDWGIQPQHF.

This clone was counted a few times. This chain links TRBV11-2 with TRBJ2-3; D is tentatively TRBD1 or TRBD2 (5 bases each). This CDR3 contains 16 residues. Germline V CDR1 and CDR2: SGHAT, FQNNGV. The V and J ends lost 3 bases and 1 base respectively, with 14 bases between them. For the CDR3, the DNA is TGTGCCAGCAGCTTTGGGGGTCTAATTGGCACAGATACGCAGTATTTT. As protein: CASSFGGLIGTDTQYF.

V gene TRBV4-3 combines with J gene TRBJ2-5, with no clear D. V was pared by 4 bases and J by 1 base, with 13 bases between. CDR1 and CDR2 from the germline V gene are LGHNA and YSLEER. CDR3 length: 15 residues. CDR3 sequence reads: CASSPRQNAQETQYF. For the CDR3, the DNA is TGCGCCAGCAGCCCCCGGCAGAATGCCCAAGAGACCCAGTACTTC.

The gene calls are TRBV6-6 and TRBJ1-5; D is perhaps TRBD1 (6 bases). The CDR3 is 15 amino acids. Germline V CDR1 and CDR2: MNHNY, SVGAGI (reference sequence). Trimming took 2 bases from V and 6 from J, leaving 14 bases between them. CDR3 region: CASSYTDRLRQPQHF. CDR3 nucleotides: TGTGCCAGCAGTTACACAGACAGGTTACGTCAGCCCCAGCATTTT.

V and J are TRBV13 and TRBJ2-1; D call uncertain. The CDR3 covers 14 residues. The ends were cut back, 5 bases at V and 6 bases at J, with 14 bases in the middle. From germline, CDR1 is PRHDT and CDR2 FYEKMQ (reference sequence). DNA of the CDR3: TGTGCCAGCAGCCCCTCCTCTACCGTCAATGAGCAGTTCTTC. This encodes CASSPSSTVNEQFF.

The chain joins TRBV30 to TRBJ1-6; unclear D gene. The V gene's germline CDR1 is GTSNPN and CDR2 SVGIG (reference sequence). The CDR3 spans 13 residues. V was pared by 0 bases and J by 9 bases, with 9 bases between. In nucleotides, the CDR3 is TGTGCCTGGAGTGTATTAAGTGGTTCACCCCTCCACTTT. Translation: CAWSVLSGSPLHF.

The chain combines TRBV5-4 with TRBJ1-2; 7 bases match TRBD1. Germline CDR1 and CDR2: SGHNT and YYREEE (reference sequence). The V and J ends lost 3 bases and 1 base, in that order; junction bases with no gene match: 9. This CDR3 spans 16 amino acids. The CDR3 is CASSYYRDRDNYGYTF. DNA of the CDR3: TGTGCCAGCAGCTATTACCGGGACAGAGATAACTATGGCTACACCTTC.

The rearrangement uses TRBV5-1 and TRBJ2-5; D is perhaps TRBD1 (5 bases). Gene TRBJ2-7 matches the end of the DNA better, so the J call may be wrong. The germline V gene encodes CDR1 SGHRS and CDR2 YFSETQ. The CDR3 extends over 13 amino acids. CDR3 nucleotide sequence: TGCGCCAGCAGCTTGGGGCAGGGCGACGAGCAGTACTTC. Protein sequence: CASSLGQGDEQYF.

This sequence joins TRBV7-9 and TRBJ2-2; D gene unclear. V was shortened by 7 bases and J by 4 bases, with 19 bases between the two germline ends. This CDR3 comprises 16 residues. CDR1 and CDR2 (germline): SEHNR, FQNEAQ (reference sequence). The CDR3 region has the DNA TGTGCCAGCACCTTCAATACGGGTCGCGGCACCGGGGAGCTGTTTTTT. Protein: CASTFNTGRGTGELFF.

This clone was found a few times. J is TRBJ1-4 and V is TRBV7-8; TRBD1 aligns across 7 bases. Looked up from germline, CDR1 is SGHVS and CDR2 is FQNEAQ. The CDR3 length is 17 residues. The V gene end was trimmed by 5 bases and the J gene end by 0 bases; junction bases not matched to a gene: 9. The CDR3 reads CASSRDSSRSTNEKLFF. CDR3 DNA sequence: TGTGCCAGCAGCAGGGACAGCTCTAGATCAACTAATGAAAAACTGTTTTTT.

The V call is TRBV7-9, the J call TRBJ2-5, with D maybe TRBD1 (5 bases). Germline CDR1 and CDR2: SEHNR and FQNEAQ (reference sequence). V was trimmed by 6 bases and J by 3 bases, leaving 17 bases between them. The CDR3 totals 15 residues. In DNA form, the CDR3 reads TGTGCCAGCAGTCCAGCGACAGAGTCCGAAGAGACCCAGTACTTC. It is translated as CASSPATESEETQYF.

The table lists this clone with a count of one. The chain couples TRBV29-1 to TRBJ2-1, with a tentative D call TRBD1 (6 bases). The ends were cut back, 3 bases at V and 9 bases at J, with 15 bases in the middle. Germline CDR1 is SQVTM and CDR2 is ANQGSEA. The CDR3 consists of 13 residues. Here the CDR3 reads CSVDTGLVLEQFF. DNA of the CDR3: TGCAGCGTTGATACAGGGCTGGTCCTTGAGCAGTTCTTC.

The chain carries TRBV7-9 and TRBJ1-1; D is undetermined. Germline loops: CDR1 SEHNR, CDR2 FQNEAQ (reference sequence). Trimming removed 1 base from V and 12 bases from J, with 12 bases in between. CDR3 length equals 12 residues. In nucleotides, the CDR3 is TGTGCCAGCAGCTTAGTTAGCTCGGGGACTTTCTTT. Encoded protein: CASSLVSSGTFF.

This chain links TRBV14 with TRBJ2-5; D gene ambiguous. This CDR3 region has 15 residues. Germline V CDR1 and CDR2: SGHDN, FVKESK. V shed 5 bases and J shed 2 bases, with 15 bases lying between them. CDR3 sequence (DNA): TGTGCCAGCAGCAGCATGGGATATCGGCAAGAGACCCAGTACTTC. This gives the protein CASSSMGYRQETQYF.

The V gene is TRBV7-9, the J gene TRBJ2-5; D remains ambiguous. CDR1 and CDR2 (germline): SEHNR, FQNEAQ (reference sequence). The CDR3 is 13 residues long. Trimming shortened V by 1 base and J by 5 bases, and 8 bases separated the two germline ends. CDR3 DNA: TGTGCCAGCAGCTTAGTGGTCGGGGAGACCCAGTACTTC. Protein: CASSLVVGETQYF. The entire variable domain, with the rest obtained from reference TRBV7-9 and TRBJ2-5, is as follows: DTGVSQNPRHKITKRGQNVTFRCDPISEHNRLYWYRQTLGQGPEFLTYFQNEAQLEKSRLLSDRFSAERPKGSFSTLEIQRTEQGDSAMYLCASSLVVGETQYFGPGTRLLVL.

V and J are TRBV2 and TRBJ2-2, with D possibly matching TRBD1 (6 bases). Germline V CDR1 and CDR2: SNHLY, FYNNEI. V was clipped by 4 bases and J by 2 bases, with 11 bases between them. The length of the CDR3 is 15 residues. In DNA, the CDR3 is TGTGCCAGCAGTGGGACAGTCTCTAACACCGGGGAGCTGTTTTTT. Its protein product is CASSGTVSNTGELFF. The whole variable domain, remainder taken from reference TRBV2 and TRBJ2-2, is EPEVTQTPSHQVTQMGQEVILRCVPISNHLYFYWYRQILGQKVEFLVSFYNNEISEKSEIFDDQFSVERPDGSNFTLKIRSTKLEDSAMYFCASSGTVSNTGELFFGEGSRLTVL.

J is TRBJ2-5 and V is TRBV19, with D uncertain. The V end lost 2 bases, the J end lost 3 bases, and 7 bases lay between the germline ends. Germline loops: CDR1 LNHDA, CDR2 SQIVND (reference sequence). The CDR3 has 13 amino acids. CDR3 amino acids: CASSIYGEETQYF. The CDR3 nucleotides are TGTGCCAGTAGTATATATGGGGAAGAGACCCAGTACTTC.

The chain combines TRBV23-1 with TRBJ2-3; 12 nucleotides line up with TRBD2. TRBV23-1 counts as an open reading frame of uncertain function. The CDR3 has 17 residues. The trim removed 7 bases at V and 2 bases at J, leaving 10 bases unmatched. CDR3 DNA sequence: TGCGCCAGCACCCCCCCCCTAGCGGGGGGGCCCACAGATACGCAGTATTTT. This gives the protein CASTPPLAGGPTDTQYF.

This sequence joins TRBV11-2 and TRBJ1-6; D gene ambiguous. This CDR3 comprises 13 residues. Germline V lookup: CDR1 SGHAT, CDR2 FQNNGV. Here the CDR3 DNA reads TGTGCTGCCTCCCGGGGATTTCGTTCACCCCTCCACTTT. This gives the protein CAASRGFRSPLHF.

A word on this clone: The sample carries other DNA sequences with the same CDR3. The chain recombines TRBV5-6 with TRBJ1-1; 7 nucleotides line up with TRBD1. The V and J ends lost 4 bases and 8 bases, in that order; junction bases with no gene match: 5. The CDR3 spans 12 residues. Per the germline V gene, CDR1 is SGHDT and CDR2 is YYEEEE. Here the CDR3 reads CASSPGQLEAFF. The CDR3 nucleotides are TGTGCCAGCAGCCCGGGACAGCTAGAAGCTTTCTTT.

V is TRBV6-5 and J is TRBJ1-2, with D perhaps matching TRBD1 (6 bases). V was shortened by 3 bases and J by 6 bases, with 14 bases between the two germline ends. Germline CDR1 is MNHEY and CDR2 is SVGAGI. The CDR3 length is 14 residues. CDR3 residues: CASSYLGGANGYTF. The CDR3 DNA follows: TGTGCCAGCAGTTATCTCGGGGGCGCGAATGGCTACACCTTC.

CDR3 sequence reads: CASSYSSNGYNEQFF. The DNA of the CDR3 is TGTGCCAGCAGTTACTCGAGTAACGGATACAATGAGCAGTTCTTC. This chain uses TRBV6-5 with TRBJ2-1; D gene unclear. Germline CDR1 is MNHEY and CDR2 is SVGAGI. The V end lost 0 bases, the J end lost 4 bases, and 10 bases lay between the germline ends. This CDR3 region has 15 residues.

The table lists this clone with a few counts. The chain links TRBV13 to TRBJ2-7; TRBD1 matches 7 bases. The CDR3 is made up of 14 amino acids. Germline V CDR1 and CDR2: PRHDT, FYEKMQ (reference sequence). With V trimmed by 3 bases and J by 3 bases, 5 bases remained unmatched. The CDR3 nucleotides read TGTGCCAGCAGCTTTTCGGGACAGATCTACGAGCAGTACTTC. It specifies CASSFSGQIYEQYF.